This entry concerns a single T cell receptor beta chain. This entry comes from a study of blood T cell repertoires in COVID-19. Study context: Spain, Italy and the United States supplied samples that represented acute and convalescent COVID-19. T cells, B-cell-depleted T cells, or PBMCs provided the cDNA or gDNA that served as material.

Clinical history as reported by participants underpinned cohort assignment. CDR3 length equals 15 residues. Germline lookup yields CDR1 GTSNPN and CDR2 SVGIG (reference sequence). The J segment lost 5 bases and the V segment lost 0 bases, leaving 6 bases of the junction unmatched. In the authors' workflow: From reference gene primer amplification, estimates of nucleated cell counts were derived. Here immunoSEQ multiplex PCR was the method, and the copy in TCRdb shows in-frame clones only, minus some. V and J calls and clone size come straight from that table; D and trimming were deduced from the DNA. Among around 240,000 clones listed, roughly 83% were seen once.

The receptor was derived from a woman aged 50 to 60 who had recovered from COVID-19. This chain joins TRBV30 and TRBJ2-2; 7 bases match TRBD2. Sample: PBMCs or T cells enriched from blood (not recorded which). CDR3 sequence: CAWSVWREKTGELFF. CDR3 nucleotides: TGTGCCTGGAGTGTATGGCGGGAGAAGACCGGGGAGCTGTTTTTT.